This T cell receptor beta chain was obtained from a study of blood T cells in healthy people across ages. Study results and caveats: It was not known whether donors were CMV positive (a possible confounder of expanded clonotype changes).

This clonotype was observed a few times. The antigen remains undetermined. Per the germline V gene, CDR1 is SGHTA and CDR2 is FQGNSA. V gave up 5 bases and J gave up 4 bases, with 17 bases separating them. This CDR3 has 15 amino acids. Primed by a sample-barcoded 5' primer and a J-beta primer mix, a second PCR proceeded for roughly 6 to 12 cycles. MiXCR was run by TCRdb on the 5' RACE reads, yielding one entry per CDR3 protein. The table has roughly 1.4 million distinct CDR3 sequences, almost 60% seen once. Researchers collected approximately 9.5 milliliters of peripheral blood from every single donor.

This chain links TRBV7-2 with TRBJ1-1, with a tentative D call TRBD1 (5 bases). The sequencing input was blood. This sequence originates from a man younger than 30 in good health. CDR3 in amino acids: CASSLGRGSGTEAFF. The DNA of the CDR3 is TGTGCCAGCAGCCTAGGCCGGGGCTCGGGCACTGAAGCTTTCTTT.